Presented here are 32 T cell receptor beta chains from one specimen sequenced in a study of cytotoxic CD8 clonotypes in ibrutinib-treated CLL. Repertoires were generated with immunoSEQ multiplex PCR, while TCRdb's copy carries only in-frame clones and drops some. The data hold under 200,000 clones, with around 84% observed a single time. The sequencing here drew on PBMCs, taken after 12 months of ibrutinib treatment. The receptors stem from a human donor with chronic lymphocytic leukemia.

This chain connects TRBV6-1 to TRBJ1-1; D remains ambiguous. V gave up 7 bases and J gave up 4 bases, with 13 bases separating them. Germline CDR1 is MNHNS and CDR2 is SASEGT. The CDR3 runs 13 residues. The CDR3 coding sequence is TGTGCCAGCACGGGGTCTACCTTCACTGAAGCTTTCTTT. Amino acid sequence: CASTGSTFTEAFF.

This clone was found a few times. The chain employs TRBV5-8 and TRBJ2-7, with 7 positions matching TRBD1. This CDR3 contains 14 residues. Germline V gene data show CDR1 as SGHTS and CDR2 as YDEGEE. After removal of 4 bases from V and 3 bases from J, the junction contained 7 bases not matched to a gene. This CDR3 is CASSVSGQFYEQYF. The DNA of the CDR3 is TGTGCCAGCAGCGTATCGGGACAGTTCTACGAGCAGTACTTC.

The chain joins TRBV6-5 to TRBJ2-2, with TRBD2 identical over 7 bases. CDR3 length: 15 amino acids. With V trimmed by 3 bases and J by 7 bases, 8 bases remained unmatched. From germline, CDR1 is MNHEY and CDR2 SVGAGI. This chain's CDR3 is CASSYRGLAGGELFF. In DNA, the CDR3 is TGTGCCAGCAGTTATCGAGGGTTAGCGGGCGGGGAGCTGTTTTTT.

In DNA form, the CDR3 reads TGTGCCAGCAGCTTGGCAGGATCCTACGAGCAGTACTTC. The encoded protein is CASSLAGSYEQYF. The chain carries TRBV5-6 and TRBJ2-7; D not resolved. V shed 0 bases and J shed 1 base, with 5 bases lying between them. The CDR3 runs to 13 residues. Germline V lookup: CDR1 SGHDT, CDR2 YYEEEE.

This clone occurred a few times. V is TRBV2 and J is TRBJ2-2; 7 bases fit TRBD1. The CDR3 contains 15 residues. The J segment lost 4 bases and the V segment lost 8 bases, leaving 10 bases of the junction unmatched. CDR1 and CDR2 (germline): SNHLY, FYNNEI. Here the CDR3 reads CASRIQGLGTGELFF. The CDR3 DNA reads as TGTGCCAGCCGTATACAGGGGCTGGGCACCGGGGAGCTGTTTTTT.

This sequence joins TRBV27 and TRBJ1-2; D remains unclear. The CDR3 consists of 14 residues. V dropped 0 bases and J dropped 4 bases, with 9 bases sitting between them. Germline CDR1 reads MNHEY; CDR2 reads SMNVEV (reference sequence). CDR3 protein: CASSLSSSPYGYTF. CDR3 nucleotide sequence: TGTGCCAGCAGTTTATCGTCCAGTCCCTATGGCTACACCTTC.

The rearrangement links TRBV10-3 to TRBJ2-1; D is undetermined. The germline V and J ends were trimmed by 0 bases and 8 bases, with 11 bases remaining between them. The CDR3 covers 14 residues. CDR1 and CDR2 from the germline V gene are ENHRY and SYGVKD. Here the CDR3 DNA reads TGTGCCATCAGTGAGTCTGAATTTCGGGATGAGCAGTTCTTC. Protein product: CAISESEFRDEQFF.

This chain links TRBV5-8 with TRBJ1-5, with D unclear. The CDR3 has 15 amino acids. Germline CDR1 is SGHTS and CDR2 is YDEGEE. V lost 0 bases, J lost 2 bases, and 9 bases lay in between. In DNA form, the CDR3 reads TGTGCCAGCAGCTTGGGCGGTGTTGGCAATCAGCCCCAGCATTTT. Translation: CASSLGGVGNQPQHF.

V gene TRBV9 combines with J gene TRBJ2-7; TRBD1 matches at 7 bases. The V gene's germline CDR1 is SGDLS and CDR2 YYNGEE. The CDR3 is made up of 14 amino acids. Trimming cost V 2 bases and J 6 bases; bases outside gene matches: 8. The CDR3 nucleotides are TGTGCCAGCAGCGTCCGCGACGGGACAGCCGAGCAGTACTTC. Protein sequence: CASSVRDGTAEQYF.

This chain uses TRBV7-8 with TRBJ1-4; TRBD1 agrees at 11 bases. V lost 0 bases to trimming and J lost 5 bases; unmatched junction nucleotides: 11. This CDR3 is 19 amino acids long. The V gene's germline CDR1 is SGHVS and CDR2 FQNEAQ. The CDR3 reads CASSLARTGGDAPNEKLFF. The CDR3 bases are TGTGCCAGCAGCTTAGCTCGGACAGGGGGCGATGCCCCGAATGAAAAACTGTTTTTT.

As concerns this clone: It is unclear where the CDR3 begins or ends on the DNA, so no DNA is shown, and the CDR3 is as TCRdb lists it. The genes are TRBV21-1 and TRBJ2-1; no DNA check was done on the table's D call, TRBD2. TRBV21-1 is tagged as a pseudogene. The CDR3 is made up of 18 amino acids, end residues included. The CDR3 is CASSKFGTGSDSYNEQFF.

V is TRBV4-3 and J is TRBJ1-4; D is perhaps TRBD1 (5 bases). CDR1 and CDR2 from the germline V gene are LGHNA and YSLEER. Trimming removed 9 bases from V and 7 bases from J, with 15 bases in between. The CDR3 consists of 13 residues. CDR3 in amino acids: CASQPLRGEKLFF. The CDR3 nucleotides read TGCGCCAGTCAGCCTCTAAGGGGTGAAAAACTGTTTTTT.

V gene TRBV28 combines with J gene TRBJ2-7; no clear D. The CDR3 totals 13 residues. CDR1 MDHEN and CDR2 SYDVKM come from the germline V gene. V was shortened by 4 bases and J by 4 bases, with 11 bases between the two germline ends. The CDR3 loop is CASSSPIPYEQYF. The CDR3 region has the DNA TGTGCCAGCAGTTCCCCTATCCCTTACGAGCAGTACTTC.

The chain carries TRBV10-3 and TRBJ2-3; TRBD2 matches 9 bases. Trimming cost V 0 bases and J 2 bases; bases outside gene matches: 9. The CDR3 runs to 18 residues. Per the germline V gene, CDR1 is ENHRY and CDR2 is SYGVKD. The CDR3 loop is CAISESSGGFSDTDTQYF. DNA for the CDR3: TGTGCCATCAGTGAGTCAAGCGGGGGGTTCAGCGACACAGATACGCAGTATTTT.

The count of this clone is one. V and J are TRBV28 and TRBJ2-7; 8 bases map to TRBD1. After removal of 3 bases from V and 5 bases from J, the junction contained 6 bases not matched to a gene. The CDR3 is 14 amino acids. The germline gives CDR1 MDHEN, CDR2 SYDVKM. The CDR3 loop reads CASSFRQGNHEQYF. Written as DNA, the CDR3 is TGTGCCAGCAGTTTCCGACAGGGGAACCACGAGCAGTACTTC.

This rearrangement joins TRBV9 to TRBJ2-7, with unresolved D. Germline V lookup: CDR1 SGDLS, CDR2 YYNGEE. V shed 3 bases and J shed 2 bases, with 18 bases lying between them. The CDR3 consists of 16 residues. The CDR3 DNA follows: TGTGCCAGCAGCGAGGGCCCCTCCCCCCTAGCCTACGAGCAGTACTTC. It specifies CASSEGPSPLAYEQYF.

This clone was detected only a few times. CDR3 amino acids: CASSLAFTSSYNEQFF. DNA for the CDR3: TGCGCCAGCAGCCTGGCGTTCACGAGCTCCTACAATGAGCAGTTCTTC. This chain joins TRBV5-1 and TRBJ2-1; no reliable D call. The V end was cut by 4 bases, the J end by 0 bases, with 14 bases between. Germline V lookup: CDR1 SGHRS, CDR2 YFSETQ. The CDR3 totals 16 residues.

The chain carries TRBV11-3 and TRBJ2-7, with TRBD1 identical over 7 bases. J lost 3 bases, V lost 0 bases, and 2 bases had no gene match. This CDR3 comprises 14 residues. Germline V gene data show CDR1 as SGHNT and CDR2 as YENEEA. The CDR3 nucleotides read TGTGCCAGCAGCTTAGATACAGGGGACTACGAGCAGTACTTC. This translates into CASSLDTGDYEQYF.

Details on this clone: One end of the junction is discordant with germline, which a read error may explain. The rearrangement uses TRBV18 and TRBJ1-3; no clear D. Germline loops: CDR1 KGHSH, CDR2 LQKENI. CDR3 length: 13 amino acids. The CDR3 loop reads CASSTGSRNTIYF. CDR3 in DNA: TGTGCCAGCTCGACCGGCTCTAGAAACACCATATATTTT. The full variable domain, with the rest looked up from reference TRBV18 and TRBJ1-3, is NAGVMQNPRHLVRRRGQEARLRCSPMKGHSHVYWYRQLPEEGLKFMVYLQKENIIDESGMPKERFSAEFPKEGPSILRIQQVVRGDSAAYFCASSTGSRNTIYFGEGSWLTVV.

The rearrangement links TRBV29-1 to TRBJ2-7; TRBD1 matches at 8 bases. The CDR3 runs to 13 residues. After removal of 7 bases from V and 4 bases from J, the junction contained 9 bases not matched to a gene. In germline, CDR1 is SQVTM, CDR2 ANQGSEA. CDR3 region: CSAEGHRGYEQYF. The CDR3 bases are TGCAGCGCCGAGGGGCACAGGGGGTACGAGCAGTACTTC.

The J gene is TRBJ2-5, the V gene TRBV18, with 13 positions matching TRBD2. The CDR3 runs 15 residues. Trimming took 5 bases from V and 5 from J; bases not matched to a gene: 5. The V gene's germline CDR1 is KGHSH and CDR2 LQKENI. CDR3: CASSSLAGGPETQYF. In DNA form, the CDR3 reads TGTGCCAGCTCATCACTAGCGGGAGGGCCGGAGACCCAGTACTTC. Together with reference TRBV18 and TRBJ2-5, the CDR3 gives the full variable domain: NAGVMQNPRHLVRRRGQEARLRCSPMKGHSHVYWYRQLPEEGLKFMVYLQKENIIDESGMPKERFSAEFPKEGPSILRIQQVVRGDSAAYFCASSSLAGGPETQYFGPGTRLLVL.

V gene TRBV10-1 combines with J gene TRBJ2-7, with D unresolved. Germline loops: CDR1 WNHNN, CDR2 SYGVQD (reference sequence). Deletions cut 2 bases from V and 5 bases from J, with 13 bases between. This CDR3 contains 14 residues. This CDR3 reads CASSEVSPPHEQYF. The CDR3 coding sequence is TGCGCCAGCAGTGAGGTCAGCCCCCCCCACGAGCAGTACTTC.

The V and J genes are TRBV7-2 and TRBJ1-3; D is unresolved. Germline CDR1 is SGHTA and CDR2 is FQGNSA. The CDR3 runs 14 residues. V lost 3 bases and J 4 bases, leaving 10 bases between the germline ends. CDR3 DNA: TGTGCCAGCAGCTTCGGAGGGTCAGGAAACACCATATATTTT. This gives the protein CASSFGGSGNTIYF.

This chain joins TRBV13 and TRBJ1-2; D is unresolved. The CDR3 has 13 residues. Germline CDR1 is PRHDT and CDR2 is FYEKMQ (reference sequence). V lost 6 bases and J 4 bases, leaving 12 bases between the germline ends. The CDR3 coding sequence is TGTGCCAGCAGAACTAGCGGGAGCTATGGCTACACCTTC. It encodes CASRTSGSYGYTF.

The rearrangement uses TRBV19 and TRBJ2-3; TRBD2 agrees at 10 bases. CDR1 and CDR2 from the germline V gene are LNHDA and SQIVND (reference sequence). Trimming took 4 bases from V and 13 from J; bases not matched to a gene: 11. The CDR3 length is 14 residues. The DNA of the CDR3 is TGTGCCAGTAGTACGACTAGCGGGTCAACCCAGGAGTATTTT. Its protein is CASSTTSGSTQEYF. Full variable domain (rest looked up from reference TRBV19 and TRBJ2-3): DGGITQSPKYLFRKEGQNVTLSCEQNLNHDAMYWYRQDPGQGLRLIYYSQIVNDFQKGDIAEGYSVSREKKESFPLTVTSAQKNPTAFYLCASSTTSGSTQEYFGPGTRLTVL.

The rearrangement links TRBV7-3 to TRBJ2-1, with 7 bases matching TRBD2. The germline CDR1 and CDR2 sequences are SGHTA and FQGTGA. V lost 1 base and J lost 3; bases outside the gene matches: 3. The CDR3 contains 15 residues. In DNA, the CDR3 is TGTGCCAGCAGCTTAAAGGCGGGGGACTACAATGAGCAGTTCTTC. Amino acids: CASSLKAGDYNEQFF.

The chain employs TRBV18 and TRBJ1-2, with 9 bases matching TRBD1. J gave up 8 bases and V 6 bases, and 7 bases lay outside the gene matches. The germline gives CDR1 KGHSH, CDR2 LQKENI. The CDR3 sequence is 13 residues long. The chain's CDR3 is CASSEGQGGGYTF. CDR3 coding DNA: TGTGCCAGCTCGGAGGGACAGGGCGGCGGCTACACCTTC.

Only one count was recorded for this clone. The chain employs TRBV14 and TRBJ1-2, with D uncertain. The CDR3 runs 15 residues. V lost 0 bases to trimming and J lost 3 bases, with 11 bases between them. Germline assignment: CDR1 SGHDN and CDR2 FVKESK. The CDR3 sequence is CASSQDRAGHYGYTF. CDR3 in DNA: TGTGCCAGCAGCCAAGACCGTGCAGGACACTATGGCTACACCTTC.

The count of this clone is one. The chain combines TRBV15 with TRBJ2-4; 7 bases agree with TRBD1. Germline trimming cut 0 bases from V and 7 bases from J; bases unmatched to any gene: 0. Germline CDR1 is LNHNV and CDR2 is YYDKDF (reference sequence). CDR3 length: 13 amino acids. The CDR3 region is CATSRDRGNIQYF. The DNA of the CDR3 is TGTGCCACCAGCAGAGACAGGGGGAACATTCAGTACTTC.

The chain links TRBV4-1 to TRBJ2-3; no clear D gene. V gave up 0 bases and J gave up 6 bases, with 16 bases separating them. CDR1 is MGHRA and CDR2 is YSYEKL in the germline V gene. The CDR3 has 16 amino acids. This CDR3 is CASSQDNMVRADTQYF. CDR3 bases: TGCGCCAGCAGCCAAGATAACATGGTCCGGGCGGATACGCAGTATTTT.

The chain uses TRBV19 and TRBJ2-7; no clear D gene. The ends were cut back, 8 bases at V and 5 bases at J, with 10 bases in the middle. CDR1 and CDR2 (germline): LNHDA, SQIVND (reference sequence). The CDR3 is made up of 11 amino acids. The CDR3 sequence is CASSTRNEQYF. As DNA, the CDR3 is TGTGCCAGTTCCACTCGGAACGAGCAGTACTTC.

This chain connects TRBV6-1 to TRBJ2-5, with D possibly matching TRBD1 (5 bases). Germline CDR1 MNHNS, CDR2 SASEGT. The CDR3 is 13 residues long. The ends were cut back, 4 bases at V and 3 bases at J, with 9 bases in the middle. CDR3 protein: CASSGQFEETQYF. In nucleotides, the CDR3 is TGTGCCAGCAGTGGACAGTTCGAAGAGACCCAGTACTTC.